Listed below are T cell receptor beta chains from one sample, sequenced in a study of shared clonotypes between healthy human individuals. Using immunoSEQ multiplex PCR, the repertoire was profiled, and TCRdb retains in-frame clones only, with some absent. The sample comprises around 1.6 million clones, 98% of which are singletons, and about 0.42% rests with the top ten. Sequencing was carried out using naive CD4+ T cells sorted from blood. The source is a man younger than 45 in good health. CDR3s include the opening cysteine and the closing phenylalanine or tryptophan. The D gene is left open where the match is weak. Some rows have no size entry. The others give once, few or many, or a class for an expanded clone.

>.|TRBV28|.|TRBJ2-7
TGTGCCAGCAGGGGGCGCACCGAGCAGTACTTC
CASRGRTEQYF
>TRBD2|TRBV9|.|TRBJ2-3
TGTGCCAGCAGCGCGGATGGGCGACTAGCGGGAGTGGGGTCGGCAGATACGCAGTATTTT
CASSADGRLAGVGSADTQYF
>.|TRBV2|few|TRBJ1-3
TGTGCCAGCAGTGAATCAGGAAACACCATATATTTT
CASSESGNTIYF
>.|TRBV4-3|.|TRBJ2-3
TGCGCCAGCAGCCAAGATATACGCGGATACACAGATACGCAGTATTTT
CASSQDIRGYTDTQYF
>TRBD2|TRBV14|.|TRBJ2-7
TGTGCCAGCAGCCACGGGGGGTGGCAGCAGTACTTC
CASSHGGWQQYF
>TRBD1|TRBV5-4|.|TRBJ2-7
TGTGCCAGCAGATCCGGGACAGGGTCGACCTACGAGCAGTACTTC
CASRSGTGSTYEQYF
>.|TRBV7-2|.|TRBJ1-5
TGTGCCAGCAGCTTAGCGTCGGCAGAGCCCCAGCATTTT
CASSLASAEPQHF
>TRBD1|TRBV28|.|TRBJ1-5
TGTGCCAGCAGCAAAGAACAGGGGCAGGGCAATCAGCCCCAGCATTTT
CASSKEQGQGNQPQHF
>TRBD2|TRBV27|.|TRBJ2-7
TGTGCCACCAGAAGAACTAGCGGGATCAAGGAGCAGTACTTC
CATRRTSGIKEQYF
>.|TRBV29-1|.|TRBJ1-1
TGCAGCGTGTCGAAATTAATGAACACTGAAGCTTTCTTT
CSVSKLMNTEAFF
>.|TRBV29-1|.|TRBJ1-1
TGCAGCGCTTGGGACGGTTCTGGAGCTTTCTTT
CSAWDGSGAFF
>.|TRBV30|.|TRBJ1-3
TGTGCCTGGTGCCGGGCCCCCGGGGGCGGAAACACCATATATTTT
CAWCRAPGGGNTIYF
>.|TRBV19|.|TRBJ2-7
TGTGCCAGTAGTAGGCAGTACGGATACGAGCAGTACTTC
CASSRQYGYEQYF
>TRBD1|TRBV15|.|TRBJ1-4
TGTGCCACCAGCCTTCCCCGGGACAGAAGTGAAAAACTGTTTTTT
CATSLPRDRSEKLFF